This TCR beta chain was recorded in a study of blood T cell repertoires in COVID-19 (TCRdb year 2020). About the study as a whole: The collaborator samples originated in the United States, Italy and Spain and spanned the acute and convalescent phases of COVID-19. The material from the prospective study consisted of cDNA or gDNA derived from T cells, B-cell-depleted T cells, or PBMCs. The dataset comprised deeply sampled blood TCRbeta repertoires from subjects exposed to, actively infected with, or recovered from COVID-19. The repertoires were released in a freely available public database intended as a resource for research on the immune response to SARS-CoV-2. The samples were drawn from two sources: the first 160 participants of the ongoing ImmuneRACE study, and 1,000 to 1,500 subjects contributed by 6 global collaborators. The sample metadata nearly always contained a de-identified subject ID, COVID-19 status, age in years and sex. Where HLA class I and class II types were available, the types were taken from metadata supplied by the sample provider, not from assay-based typing.

The immunoSEQ Assay, a bias-controlled multiplex PCR, was used to amplify TCRbeta CDR3 regions from genomic DNA. As for the authors' bioinformatics: The number of nucleated cells in each sample was estimated from the amplification of reference gene primers within the assay. Sequence reads were collapsed and filtered to measure the absolute abundance of every unique TCRbeta CDR3 rearrangement. For each sample, productive Simpson clonality was calculated as the square root of Simpson's diversity index across productive rearrangements. The immuneACCESS repertoire file appears here via TCRdb, limited to in-frame rearrangements. These files lack a portion of the clones; in checked studies, under half of the deficit traces to unresolved V genes, and the cause of the others is not known. V and J calls and clone size are as listed in that table; D and trimming were resolved from the DNA. The sample table records roughly 35,000 clones; 85% of these occur just once. More than 14% of the sample goes to the ten largest clones.

The CDR3 sequence holds 14 residues, the cysteine and phenylalanine included. Only the CDR3 DNA stays, 42 bases, in frame from base 1. For CDR1 and CDR2, the germline V gene (reference sequence) lists LNHDA and SQIVND. Trimming removed 0 bases from V and 9 bases from J, leaving 9 bases between the germline ends. Of note for this clone: Its antigen is still unknown. The sample holds no much larger clone one base away, and base qualities are not on file.

Collaborating institutions collected whole blood in K2EDTA tubes following their own protocols. For TCRbeta analysis, collaborators shipped samples in one of three forms: frozen whole blood, isolated PBMCs, or DNA extracted from either of those sample types. Broad study findings and their caveats: The quantity of clinical and demographic metadata differed by source and by participant and was supplied without curation.

The sequence was obtained from a human donor with acute or convalescent COVID-19. The donor label of this sample is uncertain. The sequenced sample was peripheral blood. The sequence is built from TRBV19 and TRBJ1-6; there is no confident call for the D gene. The CDR3 region has the sequence CASSIDEVGSPLHF. The DNA reads TGTGCCAGTAGTATAGATGAGGTGGGTTCACCCCTCCACTTT.